This T cell receptor (beta chain) was captured by sequencing in a study of regulatory T cells in long-lasting Graves disease (dated by TCRdb to the early 2020s). Notes on the research overall: Newly diagnosed Graves' disease patients had taken antithyroid drugs for less than 3 months. The study was registered as a clinical trial and conducted in China. TCR sequencing covered 13 persistent and approximately 20 newly diagnosed Graves' disease patients, 33 samples in total. Peripheral blood TCR sequencing and RNA sequencing compared persistent Graves' disease patients with newly diagnosed Graves' disease patients. The paper as a whole reports these results and caveats: Compared with newly diagnosed patients, patients with persistent Graves' disease had lower TCR Shannon entropy and fewer highly expanded clones, which suggests clonal expansion. Preferential use of TRBV28, TRBJ1-2 and TRBJ2-5 was observed in persistent disease, whereas TRBV20-1 and TRBJ2-1 were favored in newly diagnosed disease. The small sample size was acknowledged by the authors as a limitation that may reduce accuracy. Patients with persistent disease shared more public clonotypes (approximately 2,500) than newly diagnosed patients did (around 1,000). Only peripheral blood was studied, because thyroid tissue, the primary lesion, was inaccessible. Only the TCR beta chain was sequenced and analyzed.

The CDR3 runs 15 amino acids, cysteine and phenylalanine included. Only CDR3 DNA remains: 45 bases, in frame from the first base. From the germline V gene, CDR1 is SGHNT and CDR2 is YENEEA. The germline ends are 16 bases apart after V is trimmed by 5 bases and J by 8 bases. A note on this clonotype: Its antigen is still unknown. Base qualities are missing; no much larger clone stands one base away.

The library relied on multiplex PCR. The instrument given in TCRdb is Illumina HiSeq 4000. iRepertoire HTBI primers and Arm-PCR amplification of CDR3 regions were used to construct TCR beta libraries. PCR products were gel purified before sequencing. Under the source paper's analysis protocol: Gene usage analysis of CDR3 amino acid clonotypes relied on the roughly 60 TRBV and about 15 TRBJ segments identified across samples. COPE and FqMerger were used to merge filtered high-quality paired reads into contigs. BLAST was used to align contigs to IMGT TRBV, TRBD and TRBJ reference genes, with CDR3 defined following IMGT. Any clonotype with a frequency above 0.1% was classified as a highly expanded clone. Shannon entropy was used to measure repertoire diversity, and the Gini coefficient was used to measure V-J evenness. A clonotype found in more than one individual was treated as public. TCRdb redid the processing of the public reads, applying fastp at Q25 and MiXCR, and retained in-frame beta chains. Identical CDR3 protein sequences are pooled into one entry, listed with their most common genes and DNA. The V and J calls, along with clone size, are taken from TCRdb and not from the paper's own processing. Within this sample are roughly 380,000 distinct CDR3 sequences, with 15% to 17% of them counted one time only. Clones ranked in the top ten supply 22% of the sample.

The time point tag for this specimen amounts to: newly diagnosed GD, antithyroid drugs for less than 3 months. For both TCR sequencing and RNA sequencing, RNA was extracted from PBMCs using TRIzol. Graves' disease was diagnosed according to American Thyroid Association guidelines. The patients came from an endocrinology department in Xi'an, China. Each patient gave 8.5 to 9.5 milliliters of peripheral blood, collected in an EDTA anticoagulant tube. PBMCs were isolated by Ficoll Paque Plus density gradient separation without further T cell sorting. RNA quality was checked with an Agilent 2100 Bioanalyzer and agarose gel, and concentration with a NanoDrop 2000.

Here the chain combines TRBV11-3 and TRBJ1-6; no D gene can be assigned with confidence. The clonotype comes from a female donor with Graves disease. The source material was peripheral blood mononuclear cells (PBMCs), sampled at new diagnosis, from a patient treated with antithyroid drugs. CDR3 reads: CASSPAQVVDSPLHF. At the DNA level, the sequence is TGTGCCAGCAGCCCCGCCCAGGTGGTGGATTCACCCCTCCACTTT. Outside the CDR3, residues come from the reference TRBV11-3 and TRBJ1-6 proteins, so the full variable domain is: EAGVVQSPRYKIIEKKQPVAFWCNPISGHNTLYWYLQNLGQGPELLIRYENEEAVDDSQLPKDRFSAERLKGVDSTLKIQPAELGDSAVYLCASSPAQVVDSPLHFGNGTRLTVT.